The T cell receptor beta chain under discussion was sequenced for a study of cytomegalovirus exposure and HLA in healthy donors. The PCR was carried out with 60 Vbeta primers and 13 Jbeta primers. Under the authors' procedure: A follow-up analysis tallied some 80 million unique TCR beta chains, roughly 11 million shared. Generated by immunoSEQ multiplex PCR, the TCRdb table keeps only in-frame clones and is missing some. For V, J and clone size, that table is used; D and trimming come from the DNA. The sample has 89,000 or so clones, almost 85% seen once. Regarding the study as a whole: The study listed 164 cytomegalovirus-associated TCR beta chains. Reports indicate that TCR beta sequences accurately predicted the HLA-A and HLA-B alleles of most subjects. According to a later analysis, most TCR beta chains associated with CMV appeared HLA-restricted.

On this clone itself: The antigen is unknown. The sample contains more than one DNA sequence encoding this CDR3.

Sequencing was performed on PBMCs. The receptor comes from a woman between 18 and 30 years old in good health and CMV-seropositive.

This CDR3 is CASSSKAGTEAFF. The CDR3 DNA is TGTGCCAGCAGTTCCAAGGCGGGAACTGAAGCTTTCTTT. This chain joins TRBV6-6 and TRBJ1-1; D gene uncertain. Germline V gives CDR1 MNHNY, CDR2 SVGAGI (reference sequence). The CDR3 is made up of 13 amino acids. V gave up 4 bases and J gave up 5 bases, with 11 bases separating them.